The 24 T cell receptor beta chains below come from one sample, sequenced in a study of Ad26.COV2.S vaccination and SARS-CoV-2 variants. Sequencing was performed with immunoSEQ multiplex PCR; in TCRdb, only in-frame clones are kept and a portion is missing. Among around 300,000 clones listed, roughly 90% were seen once. Described treatment: about 20 received Ad26.COV2.S at low or high dose, single or two shots; roughly five received placebo; per-sample allocation not given. Sampling took place 63 days after the first vaccine or placebo injection. The sample was peripheral blood, taken in a trial of Ad26.COV2.S vaccine versus placebo. Every receptor here comes from a person between 18 and 65 years old who received the Ad26.COV2.S COVID-19 vaccine or a placebo.

The rearrangement links TRBV2 to TRBJ2-1; no clear D. V was cut by 6 bases and J by 7 bases, with 10 bases left in between. Germline lookup yields CDR1 SNHLY and CDR2 FYNNEI. The CDR3 runs 12 residues. DNA for the CDR3: TGTGCCAGCAGGGCTGGGCATAATGAGCAGTTCTTC. This encodes CASRAGHNEQFF.

The CDR3 reads CAWSAGLANLVEQFF. The CDR3 DNA reads TGTGCCTGGAGCGCCGGACTAGCTAATTTGGTTGAGCAGTTCTTC. This chain links TRBV30 with TRBJ2-1, with 8 positions matching TRBD2. Germline V gene data show CDR1 as GTSNPN and CDR2 as SVGIG (reference sequence). With 3 bases clipped from V and 9 bases from J, the junction kept 13 bases outside the gene matches. The CDR3 extends over 15 amino acids.

The chain couples TRBV4-1 to TRBJ2-1; 10 bases map to TRBD2. Looked up from germline, CDR1 is MGHRA and CDR2 is YSYEKL. There are 17 residues in the CDR3. V shed 1 base and J 6 bases; nucleotides not matched to a gene: 9. The CDR3 protein is CASSQAPASGGFNEQFF. The CDR3 bases are TGCGCCAGCAGCCAAGCCCCGGCTAGCGGGGGTTTCAATGAGCAGTTCTTC.

The chain couples TRBV30 to TRBJ1-1; the match to TRBD1 covers 11 bases. The CDR3 loop spans 14 amino acids. J lost 1 base, V lost 5 bases, and 3 bases had no gene match. Germline CDR1 is GTSNPN and CDR2 is SVGIG (reference sequence). The CDR3 sequence: CAWQGTGGNTEAFF. The CDR3 coding sequence is TGTGCCTGGCAGGGGACAGGGGGGAACACTGAAGCTTTCTTT.

J is TRBJ2-2 and V is TRBV11-2; 9 bases align to TRBD2. The CDR3 has 16 amino acids. V gave up 2 bases and J gave up 8 bases; unmatched junction bases: 9. Germline CDR1 and CDR2: SGHAT and FQNNGV. CDR3 coding DNA: TGTGCCAGCAGCTTAAGTCTAGCGGGACTGGGAGGGGAGCTGTTTTTT. Residues: CASSLSLAGLGGELFF. Looking up the rest from reference TRBV11-2 and TRBJ2-2 gives the full variable domain: EAGVAQSPRYKIIEKRQSVAFWCNPISGHATLYWYQQILGQGPKLLIQFQNNGVVDDSQLPKDRFSAERLKGVDSTLKIQPAKLEDSAVYLCASSLSLAGLGGELFFGEGSRLTVL.

V gene TRBV4-3 combines with J gene TRBJ2-1, with 14 bases lining up with TRBD2. The germline CDR1 and CDR2 sequences are LGHNA and YSLEER. Germline trimming cut 4 bases from V and 9 bases from J; bases unmatched to any gene: 5. The CDR3 is made up of 15 amino acids. The CDR3 region has the DNA TGCGCCAGCAGCCCGGGACTAGCGGGAGACGGTGAGCAGTTCTTC. This codes for CASSPGLAGDGEQFF.

The chain couples TRBV10-3 to TRBJ1-1; 9 bases fit TRBD1. V dropped 8 bases and J dropped 1; count of bases not matched to a gene: 17. The CDR3 spans 18 residues. Germline V gives CDR1 ENHRY, CDR2 SYGVKD. The chain's CDR3 is CAIGKSPGQGGRNTEAFF. CDR3 in DNA: TGTGCCATCGGCAAATCCCCGGGACAGGGAGGTAGGAACACTGAAGCTTTCTTT.

This clone was seen a single time. This chain links TRBV19 with TRBJ1-5; D is undetermined. In germline, CDR1 is LNHDA, CDR2 SQIVND (reference sequence). Trimming removed 2 bases at V and 0 bases at J, with 8 bases between. CDR3 length equals 15 residues. The CDR3 spells CASSISPFSNQPQHF. The CDR3 nucleotides read TGTGCCAGTAGTATATCCCCATTTAGCAATCAGCCCCAGCATTTT.

The gene calls are TRBV19 and TRBJ1-5, with unresolved D. Trimming stripped 5 bases from V and 3 bases from J, with 17 bases between. CDR1 and CDR2 from the germline V gene are LNHDA and SQIVND (reference sequence). CDR3 size: 16 residues. CDR3 nucleotide sequence: TGTGCCAGTAGTCGGGAGGCCTTTTCGCCCAATCAGCCCCAGCATTTT. As protein: CASSREAFSPNQPQHF. Looking up the rest from reference TRBV19 and TRBJ1-5 gives the full variable domain: DGGITQSPKYLFRKEGQNVTLSCEQNLNHDAMYWYRQDPGQGLRLIYYSQIVNDFQKGDIAEGYSVSREKKESFPLTVTSAQKNPTAFYLCASSREAFSPNQPQHFGDGTRLSIL.

The chain has TRBV29-1 and TRBJ2-7, with D possibly TRBD1 on 5 matching bases. This CDR3 region has 12 residues. Germline V gene sequence: CDR1 SQVTM, CDR2 ANQGSEA. V lost 4 bases, J lost 5 bases, and 12 bases lay in between. This CDR3 reads CSVGAGADEQYF. CDR3 coding DNA: TGCAGCGTTGGGGCTGGGGCCGACGAGCAGTACTTC.

As regards this clone: Other DNA sequences within the sample encode an identical CDR3. The chain employs TRBV27 and TRBJ1-1, with D unclear. This CDR3 spans 13 amino acids. CDR1 MNHEY and CDR2 SMNVEV come from the germline V gene (reference sequence). The V and J ends lost 2 bases and 1 base respectively, with 5 bases between them. CDR3: CASSLRGNTEAFF. As DNA, the CDR3 is TGTGCCAGCAGTTTACGGGGGAACACTGAAGCTTTCTTT.

Written as DNA, the CDR3 is TGTGCTAGTGGGGCCTCCTCAGCCATTGGAAACACCATATATTTT. Translation: CASGASSAIGNTIYF. The chain has TRBV12-5 and TRBJ1-3; D is unresolved. The length of the CDR3 is 15 residues. V lost 6 bases, J lost 3 bases, and 15 bases lay in between. CDR1 and CDR2 (germline): LGHNT, FRNRAP.

The gene calls are TRBV19 and TRBJ2-1; 8 bases align to TRBD2. Germline CDR1 LNHDA, CDR2 SQIVND (reference sequence). V was clipped by 4 bases and J by 5 bases; unmatched bases: 10. This CDR3 is 16 amino acids long. CDR3 nucleotides: TGTGCCAGTAGTAGTACGGGAGGGATTATTAACAATGAGCAGTTCTTC. This encodes CASSSTGGIINNEQFF. The full variable domain, rest sourced from reference TRBV19 and TRBJ2-1, is DGGITQSPKYLFRKEGQNVTLSCEQNLNHDAMYWYRQDPGQGLRLIYYSQIVNDFQKGDIAEGYSVSREKKESFPLTVTSAQKNPTAFYLCASSSTGGIINNEQFFGPGTRLTVL.

This rearrangement joins TRBV10-3 to TRBJ2-7; D is perhaps TRBD1 (6 bases). The CDR3 is made up of 11 amino acids. V was pared by 8 bases and J by 4 bases, with 9 bases between. The germline V gene has CDR1 ENHRY and CDR2 SYGVKD. The CDR3 sequence is CAIGTIYEQYF. CDR3 nucleotides: TGTGCCATCGGGACAATATACGAGCAGTACTTC.

CDR3 loop: CASSLDGDRNEKLFF. The CDR3 region has the DNA TGCGCCAGCAGCTTGGACGGAGATAGAAATGAAAAACTGTTTTTT. This chain joins TRBV5-1 and TRBJ1-4; no firm D call. The CDR3 consists of 15 residues. Trimming removed 0 bases from V and 5 bases from J, with 11 bases in between. Germline V gene sequence: CDR1 SGHRS, CDR2 YFSETQ.

CDR3 nucleotide sequence: TGTGCCAGCAGCCCAGGACGGGCTACGGGTGGCTACACCTTC. Protein sequence: CASSPGRATGGYTF. The V gene is TRBV14, the J gene TRBJ1-2; D is unresolved. Germline V gene data show CDR1 as SGHDN and CDR2 as FVKESK. Trimming left V 4 bases short and J 7 bases short, with 16 bases between. This CDR3 comprises 14 residues.

The V gene is TRBV28, the J gene TRBJ1-4; 7 bases are a match to TRBD1. V lost 6 bases to trimming and J lost 0 bases; unmatched junction nucleotides: 4. The CDR3 extends over 15 amino acids. CDR1 MDHEN and CDR2 SYDVKM come from the germline V gene. CDR3 residues: CASRGGTATNEKLFF. Written as DNA, the CDR3 is TGTGCCAGCAGAGGAGGGACAGCAACTAATGAAAAACTGTTTTTT.

The V and J genes are TRBV7-2 and TRBJ1-2; 7 bases map to TRBD1. The CDR3 runs 13 residues. V lost 7 bases, J lost 7 bases, and 9 bases stayed unmatched. Per germline, CDR1 SGHTA and CDR2 FQGNSA. CDR3 region: CASNIRDSLGYTF. CDR3 sequence (DNA): TGTGCCAGCAACATCCGGGACAGTCTTGGCTACACCTTC.

The rearrangement links TRBV27 to TRBJ1-5; TRBD1 agrees at 9 bases. This CDR3 has 16 amino acids. The trim removed 4 bases at V and 4 bases at J, leaving 8 bases unmatched. Germline loops: CDR1 MNHEY, CDR2 SMNVEV (reference sequence). The CDR3 loop reads CASSSHRDRANQPQHF. DNA for the CDR3: TGTGCCAGCAGTTCCCACCGGGACAGGGCTAATCAGCCCCAGCATTTT.

The chain employs TRBV5-6 and TRBJ1-2; D perhaps matches TRBD1 (6 bases). Between the trimmed V and J ends, which lost 0 bases and 5 bases, there was a span of 14 bases. Germline V CDR1 and CDR2: SGHDT, YYEEEE. The CDR3 runs to 15 residues. CDR3 protein: CASSLEYREIYGYTF. Here the CDR3 DNA reads TGTGCCAGCAGCTTGGAGTACAGGGAAATATATGGCTACACCTTC.

The chain has TRBV27 and TRBJ1-5, with D maybe TRBD1 (6 bases). Germline V CDR1 and CDR2: MNHEY, SMNVEV (reference sequence). CDR3 size: 15 residues. The V gene lost 5 bases and the J gene lost 6 bases, with 17 bases spanning the gap. Here the CDR3 reads CASSAGATGTQPQHF. In nucleotides, the CDR3 is TGTGCCAGCAGTGCGGGAGCCACAGGGACTCAGCCCCAGCATTTT.

The chain combines TRBV3-1 (or the pseudogene TRBV3-2) with TRBJ2-3; D not resolved. This CDR3 is built from 11 residues. Germline CDR1 LGHDT, CDR2 YNNKEL (reference sequence). Deletions cut 2 bases from V and 7 bases from J, with 4 bases between. The CDR3 is CASSQLNTQYF. The DNA for the CDR3 is TGTGCCAGCAGCCAATTAAATACGCAGTATTTT.

A single count supports this clone. CDR3 in DNA: TGTGCCAGCAGCTATGGGGTCTTCTATAATTCACCCCTCCACTTT. Its protein product is CASSYGVFYNSPLHF. V usage is TRBV5-6 and J usage is TRBJ1-6, with D uncertain. Germline loops: CDR1 SGHDT, CDR2 YYEEEE. The CDR3 sequence is 15 residues long. The V end lost 3 bases, the J end lost 3 bases, and 10 bases lay between the germline ends.

This clone came up once. The chain couples TRBV7-2 to TRBJ1-5; D gene unclear. Germline CDR1 and CDR2: SGHTA and FQGNSA. Trimming took off 1 base at V and 4 bases at J, with 11 bases between the two ends. This CDR3 is 15 amino acids long. Here the CDR3 DNA reads TGTGCCAGCAGCTTAGGTTTCAGTGGTAATCAGCCCCAGCATTTT. Amino acids: CASSLGFSGNQPQHF.